This T cell receptor (beta chain) was obtained from a study of T cells in narcolepsy. Sequencing was performed with immunoSEQ multiplex PCR; in TCRdb, only in-frame clones are kept and a portion is missing. The table includes over 30,000 clones, under 85% detected once. The CDR3 has 13 residues. Germline V gene lookup returns CDR1 MNHEY and CDR2 SMNVEV (reference sequence). The V end lost 0 bases, the J end lost 4 bases, and 6 bases lay between the germline ends. Turning to this clone: The same CDR3 also results from other DNA sequences found in this sample.

The TCR comes from a human donor with narcolepsy. The V and J genes are TRBV27 and TRBJ1-2; the D gene is possibly TRBD1 (5 bases). Sequencing was performed on CD45RA- memory CD4+ T cells from PBMCs. CDR3: CASSLSGGYGYTF. The CDR3 DNA sequence: TGTGCCAGCAGTTTATCTGGGGGCTATGGCTACACCTTC.